Listed below are T cell receptor beta chains from one sample, sequenced in a study of T cell repertoires in cytomegalovirus infection. Their antigens are not known. Each CDR3 protein gets one entry after TCRdb re-called the reads with MiXCR. The table records about 920,000 distinct CDR3 sequences, roughly 31% of them present only once. The sequencing here drew on cultured CD8+ T cells from PBMCs, taken from culture after CMV antigen stimulation. The source is a human donor in good health (CMV status not recorded). Some clones in this sample may be carry-over from other donors' samples. Both conserved end residues are part of each CDR3. A D gene is named only where the DNA matches it firmly. The listing skips clone size in some rows; elsewhere it reads once, few, many or a size class.

cdr3_aa	cdr3_nt	v_call	clone_size	d_call	j_call
CASSVFRGAVRLQETQYF	TGCGCCAGCAGTGTGTTTAGGGGCGCTGTTAGATTGCAAGAGACCCAGTACTTC	TRBV10-2	NA	NA	TRBJ2-5
CASSGGGADNEQFF	TGTGCCAGCAGTGGGGGGGGGGCCGACAATGAGCAGTTCTTC	TRBV7-9	many	NA	TRBJ2-1
CSVPRGTGELFF	TGCAGTGTTCCTAGGGGTACCGGGGAGCTGTTTTTT	TRBV20-1	few	NA	TRBJ2-2
CASSHAGLAGYNEQFF	TGTGCCAGCAGCCATGCGGGGCTAGCGGGCTACAATGAGCAGTTCTTC	TRBV7-3	few	TRBD2	TRBJ2-1
CASSLSPPTF	TGTGCCAGCAGTTTAAGTCCCCCCACCTTC	TRBV12-3/TRBV12-4	few	NA	TRBJ1-2
CASSFPTSGAQNEQFF	TGTGCCAGCAGTTTCCCTACTAGCGGGGCCCAAAATGAGCAGTTCTTC	TRBV27	few	TRBD2	TRBJ2-1
CAISDWGLAGGNEQFF	TGTGCCATCAGTGATTGGGGACTAGCGGGGGGGAATGAGCAGTTCTTC	TRBV10-3	NA	TRBD2	TRBJ2-1
CASLDRRSQYF	TGTGCCAGTTTGGACAGAAGATCACAGTACTTC	TRBV2	NA	NA	TRBJ2-7
CASSYYINEKLFF	TGTGCCAGCAGTTACTATATTAATGAAAAACTGTTTTTT	TRBV6-5	NA	NA	TRBJ1-4
CASGPRQEVQPQHF	TGTGCCAGCGGACCCCGACAGGAAGTTCAGCCCCAGCATTTT	TRBV6-2/TRBV6-3	NA	NA	TRBJ1-5
CATRWTGHSNQPQHF	TGTGCCACCCGCTGGACAGGCCATAGCAATCAGCCCCAGCATTTT	TRBV19	NA	TRBD1	TRBJ1-5
CASSLEGRRGLFF	TGTGCCAGCAGCTTAGAAGGCCGCCGGGGGCTGTTTTTT	TRBV7-2	many	NA	TRBJ2-2
CASNITGLANQPQHF	TGTGCCAGCAACATAACCGGTTTAGCGAATCAGCCCCAGCATTTT	TRBV7-9	NA	NA	TRBJ1-5
CASSLLSGDTGELFF	TGTGCCAGCAGTTTATTGAGCGGGGACACCGGGGAGCTGTTTTTT	TRBV12-3/TRBV12-4	few	TRBD2	TRBJ2-2
CASRLYNEQFF	TGTGCCAGCAGGCTATACAATGAGCAGTTCTTC	TRBV7-2	many	NA	TRBJ2-1
CASSIDKRGRQPQHF	TGTGCCAGTAGTATAGACAAAAGGGGGCGGCAGCCCCAGCATTTT	TRBV19	NA	TRBD1	TRBJ1-5
CASSSRTSGVSYNKQFF	TGTGCCAGCAGTTCTCGCACTAGCGGGGTCTCCTACAATAAGCAGTTCTTC	TRBV6-1	NA	TRBD2	TRBJ2-1
CASSLLPLDLRLNF	TGTGCCAGCAGCCTTCTTCCCCTGGACCTCCGCTTGAACTTC	TRBV14	NA	NA	TRBJ2-7
CSARDSERGIGKLFF	TGCAGTGCTAGAGATTCGGAACGAGGGATTGGAAAACTGTTTTTT	TRBV20-1	few	NA	TRBJ1-4
CASSYGGETQYF	TGTGCCAGCAGTTACGGGGGAGAGACCCAGTACTTC	TRBV6-5	many	NA	TRBJ2-5
CASSLLSGYPYNEQFF	TGTGCCAGCAGCTTACTGTCAGGGTACCCCTACAATGAGCAGTTCTTC	TRBV7-8	many	NA	TRBJ2-1
CASSKPGGGGVNEQFF	TGTGCCAGCAGTAAACCGGGCGGGGGGGGTGTCAATGAGCAGTTCTTC	TRBV27	NA	TRBD2	TRBJ2-1
CASSRLSDRGSGYTF	TGTGCCAGCAGTAGATTATCCGACAGGGGCAGTGGCTACACCTTC	TRBV12-3/TRBV12-4	NA	TRBD1	TRBJ1-2
CASRLQGYEQYF	TGCGCCAGCAGACTACAGGGCTACGAGCAGTACTTC	TRBV5-1	NA	NA	TRBJ2-7
CASRATRTDTQYF	TGTGCCAGCAGGGCGACACGCACAGATACGCAGTATTTT	TRBV6-2/TRBV6-3	NA	NA	TRBJ2-3
CASSFSGGAVIGGTDTQYF	TGTGCCAGCAGTTTCAGCGGGGGGGCTGTCATAGGTGGCACAGATACGCAGTATTTT	TRBV2	NA	TRBD2	TRBJ2-3
CASSLALPGGTYEQYF	TGTGCCAGCAGCTTAGCGCTCCCCGGGGGAACCTACGAGCAGTACTTC	TRBV7-6	NA	NA	TRBJ2-7
CAITPEGGWTEAFF	TGTGCCATCACTCCCGAGGGGGGATGGACTGAAGCTTTCTTT	TRBV10-3	few	NA	TRBJ1-1
CATSPPTRGNQPQHF	TGTGCCACCAGCCCACCGACCAGGGGCAATCAGCCCCAGCATTTT	TRBV15	NA	NA	TRBJ1-5
CASSVNEAGVRVEQFF	TGTGCCAGCAGCGTTAATGAAGCGGGGGTTAGGGTTGAGCAGTTCTTC	TRBV9	NA	TRBD2	TRBJ2-1
CASSIGLDEQFF	TGTGCCAGTAGTATAGGACTGGATGAGCAGTTCTTC	TRBV19	few	NA	TRBJ2-1
CASGWTAREQFF	TGTGCCAGCGGGTGGACTGCGCGTGAGCAGTTCTTC	TRBV27	NA	NA	TRBJ2-1
CASTDPYSGNTIYF	TGTGCCAGCACGGACCCGTACTCTGGAAACACCATATATTTT	TRBV14	NA	NA	TRBJ1-3
CASSSPLRESTDTQYF	TGTGCCAGCAGTTCGCCCCTACGAGAGAGCACAGATACGCAGTATTTT	TRBV6-2/TRBV6-3	NA	NA	TRBJ2-3
CAIGHAREGARGYTF	TGTGCCATAGGCCATGCCCGGGAGGGGGCAAGGGGCTACACCTTC	TRBV10-3	NA	TRBD1	TRBJ1-2
CASSSLEGSGAGNTIYF	TGTGCCAGCAGCTCGCTGGAAGGAAGTGGGGCTGGAAACACCATATATTTT	TRBV7-9	few	NA	TRBJ1-3
CASSLISRDRGQGYTF	TGTGCCAGCAGCCTTATTTCCCGGGACAGGGGGCAGGGCTACACCTTC	TRBV6-5	few	TRBD1	TRBJ1-2
CASSDRPFFHYGYTF	TGTGCCAGCAGTGACCGACCGTTTTTCCACTATGGCTACACCTTC	TRBV27	NA	NA	TRBJ1-2
CASSQGRYNEKLFF	TGCGCCAGCAGCCAGGGACGGTATAATGAAAAACTGTTTTTT	TRBV4-3	few	NA	TRBJ1-4
CASSFSGGASGGELFF	TGTGCCAGCAGCTTCAGCGGGGGAGCGAGTGGCGGGGAGCTGTTTTTT	TRBV7-6	few	TRBD2	TRBJ2-2
CASSVEERVGSPLHF	TGTGCCAGCAGCGTAGAAGAGAGGGTTGGTTCACCCCTCCACTTT	TRBV9	NA	NA	TRBJ1-6
CASSYGIGMNTGELFF	TGTGCCAGCAGTTACGGTATTGGGATGAACACCGGGGAGCTGTTTTTT	TRBV6-5	few	NA	TRBJ2-2
CASTGEDGYTF	TGTGCCAGCACCGGAGAGGATGGCTACACCTTC	TRBV6-6	NA	NA	TRBJ1-2
CASGQGGRVPDTQYF	TGTGCTAGTGGTCAGGGGGGCAGGGTACCAGATACGCAGTATTTT	TRBV12-5	NA	NA	TRBJ2-3
CASTTPHGYTF	TGTGCCAGCACCACCCCTCATGGCTACACCTTC	TRBV7-9	NA	NA	TRBJ1-2